Listed below are T cell receptor beta chains from one sample, sequenced in a study of beta chain features in type 1 diabetes. Here immunoSEQ multiplex PCR was the method, and the copy in TCRdb shows in-frame clones only, minus some. The sample includes approximately 160,000 clones, around 63% of them seen just once. Specimen: naive CD4+ T cells from blood. These receptors came from a man aged 25 to 45 with type 1 diabetes. CDR3s include the opening cysteine and the closing phenylalanine or tryptophan. A D gene is named only where the DNA matches it firmly. Size is omitted from some rows. Given values are once, few, many or a class for expanded clones.

clone_size	v_call	j_call	d_call	cdr3_aa	cdr3_nt
.	TRBV18	TRBJ1-2	TRBD1	CASSPADRVYGYTF	TGTGCCAGCTCACCGGCGGACAGGGTCTATGGCTACACCTTC
few	TRBV7-9	TRBJ2-1	TRBD1	CASILQSGGSSYNEQFF	TGTGCCAGCATCCTACAATCAGGGGGAAGCTCCTACAATGAGCAGTTCTTC
few	TRBV29-1	TRBJ2-2	.	CSVAGTGELFF	TGCAGCGTTGCGGGGACCGGGGAGCTGTTTTTT
.	TRBV7-2	TRBJ2-3	.	CASSLGLVTDTQYF	TGTGCCAGCAGCTTAGGACTCGTCACAGATACGCAGTATTTT
few	TRBV30	TRBJ2-2	.	CAGTGQPYGELFF	TGTGCCGGGACTGGACAGCCCTACGGGGAGCTGTTTTTT
.	TRBV30	TRBJ2-7	TRBD2	CAWTPGGEQYF	TGTGCCTGGACGCCGGGGGGCGAGCAGTACTTC
.	TRBV29-1	TRBJ1-5	TRBD1	CSARAGTGNQPQHF	TGCAGCGCCAGAGCCGGGACAGGGAATCAGCCCCAGCATTTT
.	TRBV9	TRBJ2-5	TRBD2	CASSHGAGKGETQYF	TGTGCCAGCAGCCACGGAGCGGGGAAAGGGGAGACCCAGTACTTC
once	TRBV11-2	TRBJ2-5	TRBD1	CASSLGTGEETQYF	TGTGCCAGCAGCTTAGGGACAGGTGAAGAGACCCAGTACTTC
.	TRBV9	TRBJ2-4	.	CASSRGLDKNIQYF	TGTGCCAGCAGCAGGGGATTAGACAAAAACATTCAGTACTTC
.	TRBV9	TRBJ2-3	TRBD2	CASSVEASGVNTQYF	TGTGCCAGCAGCGTAGAGGCTAGCGGGGTGAATACGCAGTATTTT
.	TRBV9	TRBJ1-6	TRBD1	CASGDQGGNNSPLHF	TGTGCCAGCGGTGATCAGGGGGGAAATAATTCACCCCTCCACTTT
once	TRBV5-1	TRBJ2-5	TRBD1	CASSFQGAQETQYF	TGCGCCAGCAGCTTCCAGGGGGCCCAAGAGACCCAGTACTTC
.	TRBV7-9	TRBJ2-5	.	CASSLWGQVQETQYF	TGTGCCAGCAGCTTATGGGGCCAGGTCCAAGAGACCCAGTACTTC
.	TRBV7-2	TRBJ1-6	.	CASSLAQRGTLHF	TGTGCCAGCAGCTTAGCGCAGAGGGGGACCCTCCACTTT
.	TRBV13	TRBJ2-5	.	CASSLRRETQYF	TGTGCCAGCAGCTTAAGGAGGGAGACCCAGTACTTC
.	TRBV4-1	TRBJ2-1	TRBD2	CASSQDSASGIYNEQFF	TGCGCCAGCAGCCAAGATTCGGCTAGCGGAATCTACAATGAGCAGTTCTTC
.	TRBV6-4	TRBJ1-1	.	CASRMTVNTEAFF	TGTGCCAGCAGAATGACGGTGAACACTGAAGCTTTCTTT
few	TRBV10-3	TRBJ2-3	.	CAILRDTQYF	TGTGCCATCCTTCGGGATACGCAGTATTTT
.	TRBV25-1	TRBJ2-1	.	CASSGGVYNEQFF	TGTGCCAGCAGTGGGGGTGTCTACAATGAGCAGTTCTTC
.	TRBV30	TRBJ2-1	.	CAWVLGRANNEQFF	TGTGCCTGGGTCTTAGGCAGGGCTAACAATGAGCAGTTCTTC
.	TRBV19	TRBJ2-2	.	CASSGRTVNTGELFF	TGTGCCAGTAGTGGACGGACAGTGAACACCGGGGAGCTGTTTTTT
.	TRBV10-3	TRBJ2-3	.	CAISGETATDTQYF	TGTGCCATCAGTGGGGAGACAGCCACAGATACGCAGTATTTT
.	TRBV7-2	TRBJ2-7	.	CASSLAQVYEQYF	TGTGCCAGCAGCTTAGCACAGGTCTACGAGCAGTACTTC
.	TRBV25-1	TRBJ1-1	TRBD1	CASSDPEGTGGLAFF	TGTGCCAGCAGTGACCCTGAGGGGACAGGCGGCCTAGCTTTCTTT
once	TRBV10-3	TRBJ2-7	TRBD1	CAISPGTAYEQYF	TGTGCCATCAGCCCCGGGACAGCCTACGAGCAGTACTTC
few	TRBV4-2	TRBJ2-3	.	CASSQVEPLDTQYF	TGTGCCAGCAGCCAAGTCGAACCTCTAGATACGCAGTATTTT
.	TRBV29-1	TRBJ1-2	TRBD1	CSVQTTGSGYTF	TGCAGCGTCCAAACGACAGGGAGCGGCTACACCTTC
.	TRBV5-1	TRBJ2-1	.	CASSSGPLLGEQFF	TGCGCCAGCAGCTCCGGGCCCTTGCTTGGTGAGCAGTTCTTC
.	TRBV18	TRBJ2-4	.	CASSPEMAKNIQYF	TGTGCCAGCTCACCAGAGATGGCCAAAAACATTCAGTACTTC
.	TRBV9	TRBJ2-1	TRBD2	CASSPTSGDYNEQFF	TGTGCCAGCAGCCCGACTAGCGGGGACTACAATGAGCAGTTCTTC
few	TRBV30	TRBJ2-1	.	CAWSPSSYNEQFF	TGTGCCTGGAGTCCGAGCTCCTACAATGAGCAGTTCTTC
few	TRBV28	TRBJ1-2	.	CASSWDNYGYTF	TGTGCCAGCAGTTGGGATAACTATGGCTACACCTTC
.	TRBV27	TRBJ2-7	TRBD1	CASSSPGQAYYEQYF	TGTGCCAGCAGTTCCCCGGGACAGGCGTACTACGAGCAGTACTTC
.	TRBV30	TRBJ2-1	TRBD2	CAWSSERGWSSYNEQFF	TGTGCCTGGAGTTCGGAGCGGGGGTGGAGCTCCTACAATGAGCAGTTCTTC
.	TRBV9	TRBJ2-5	.	CASSVAGQETQYF	TGTGCCAGCAGCGTAGCAGGCCAAGAGACCCAGTACTTC
once	TRBV7-2	TRBJ1-2	.	CASSLQTGNGYTF	TGTGCCAGCAGCTTACAGACAGGAAATGGCTACACCTTC
.	TRBV29-1	TRBJ2-7	.	CSVKPSTLTYEQYF	TGCAGCGTTAAACCTTCCACCCTGACCTACGAGCAGTACTTC
.	TRBV30	TRBJ2-4	TRBD1	CAWSVPFGRGRWGIQYF	TGTGCCTGGAGTGTACCCTTTGGCAGGGGGCGATGGGGCATTCAGTACTTC
.	TRBV20-1	TRBJ2-7	.	CSVYSYEQYF	TGCAGTGTCTACTCCTACGAGCAGTACTTC
.	TRBV7-2	TRBJ2-3	.	CASSPTGHFTDTQYF	TGTGCCAGCAGCCCAACGGGACACTTCACAGATACGCAGTATTTT
.	TRBV29-1	TRBJ1-2	.	CSVERTEDYGYTF	TGCAGCGTTGAAAGGACAGAAGACTATGGCTACACCTTC
.	TRBV13	TRBJ2-7	.	CASSSIDRSQAYEQYF	TGTGCCAGCAGCTCAATCGACAGATCCCAGGCCTACGAGCAGTACTTC
few	TRBV15	TRBJ1-1	TRBD1	CATSRDDRGRFAEAFF	TGTGCCACCAGCAGAGATGACAGGGGGCGGTTCGCTGAAGCTTTCTTT
.	TRBV7-2	TRBJ2-3	TRBD2	CASSLALAGIDTQYF	TGTGCCAGCAGCTTAGCGCTAGCGGGGATAGATACGCAGTATTTT
few	TRBV29-1	TRBJ2-7	TRBD1	CSVDQGVKQYF	TGCAGCGTGGATCAGGGGGTCAAGCAGTACTTC
few	TRBV30	TRBJ2-3	TRBD2	CAWSGAGGDTDTQYF	TGTGCCTGGAGTGGAGCGGGGGGCGACACAGATACGCAGTATTTT
.	TRBV29-1	TRBJ2-3	.	CSTPSTGLSTDTQYF	TGCAGCACACCCTCGACAGGCCTTAGCACAGATACGCAGTATTTT
.	TRBV29-1	TRBJ1-1	.	CSVGISGLNTEAFF	TGCAGCGTTGGTATTTCGGGCCTGAACACTGAAGCTTTCTTT
.	TRBV7-9	TRBJ2-3	TRBD2	CASSLARLAESTDTQYF	TGTGCCAGCAGCTTAGCCCGACTAGCGGAGAGCACAGATACGCAGTATTTT
.	TRBV30	TRBJ1-6	TRBD1	CAWSVAGTGGNSPLHF	TGTGCCTGGAGTGTAGCTGGCACAGGGGGGAATTCACCCCTCCACTTT
few	TRBV25-1	TRBJ2-7	.	CASSERWAQQYF	TGTGCCAGCAGTGAACGTTGGGCACAGCAGTACTTC
.	TRBV18	TRBJ2-3	TRBD1	CASSPLTGGGTDTQYF	TGTGCCAGCTCACCATTGACAGGGGGCGGCACAGATACGCAGTATTTT
few	TRBV7-2	TRBJ2-7	.	CASSLVGPGYEQYF	TGTGCCAGCAGCTTAGTCGGCCCGGGTTACGAGCAGTACTTC
.	TRBV30	TRBJ2-3	TRBD1	CASDRRSTDTQYF	TGTGCCTCGGACAGGAGAAGCACAGATACGCAGTATTTT
.	TRBV11-2	TRBJ1-6	.	CASSALAGPLYSPLHF	TGTGCCAGCAGCGCGCTTGCGGGTCCTCTCTATTCACCCCTCCACTTT
.	TRBV29-1	TRBJ2-3	.	CSVEQGTGTDTQYF	TGCAGCGTGGAACAGGGGACTGGCACAGATACGCAGTATTTT
.	TRBV29-1	TRBJ2-1	.	CSVSKQEPQFF	TGCAGCGTTTCCAAACAAGAGCCCCAGTTCTTC
few	TRBV9	TRBJ1-2	TRBD1	CASSQPRTGGSGGYTF	TGTGCCAGCAGCCAACCCCGTACAGGGGGATCCGGTGGCTACACCTTC
.	TRBV7-2	TRBJ1-2	.	CASEPDRIYGYTF	TGTGCCAGCGAGCCCGACAGGATATATGGCTACACCTTC